Shown below are 21 T cell receptor beta chains from a single sample sequenced in a study of cytomegalovirus exposure and HLA in healthy donors. Researchers ran the PCR with 60 Vbeta and 13 Jbeta primers. The assay was immunoSEQ multiplex PCR, and TCRdb's table has in-frame clones only and misses some. Of tens of thousands of clones listed, 63% are singletons. The sequencing input was PBMCs. These receptors originate from a man aged 25-40 years in good health and CMV-seropositive.

The chain uses TRBV7-9 and TRBJ1-1; TRBD1 matches at 7 bases. The CDR3 length is 15 residues. V was pared by 5 bases and J by 5 bases, with 11 bases of the junction left unmatched. CDR1 is SEHNR and CDR2 is FQNEAQ in the germline V gene (reference sequence). The CDR3 is CASSVNRGGETEAFF. Here the CDR3 DNA reads TGTGCCAGCAGCGTTAACAGGGGTGGGGAAACTGAAGCTTTCTTT.

This chain links TRBV7-3 with TRBJ2-2; TRBD2 matches at 9 bases. The CDR3 runs to 17 residues. The ends lost 5 bases at V and 5 bases at J; junction bases unmatched: 12. Germline assignment: CDR1 SGHTA and CDR2 FQGTGA. The CDR3 reads CASSKQLGLAGTGELFF. CDR3 nucleotides: TGTGCCAGCAGCAAACAACTGGGTCTAGCGGGAACCGGGGAGCTGTTTTTT.

The rearrangement links TRBV5-1 to TRBJ2-5, with D perhaps matching TRBD1 (5 bases). Between the trimmed V and J ends, which lost 4 bases and 5 bases, there was a span of 18 bases. CDR3 size: 15 residues. The V gene's germline CDR1 is SGHRS and CDR2 YFSETQ. CDR3 amino acids: CASSDDSLLRETQYF. In DNA form, the CDR3 reads TGCGCCAGCAGCGATGACAGCCTCCTGAGGGAGACCCAGTACTTC.

The V call is TRBV7-2, the J call TRBJ2-5, with 10 nucleotides matching TRBD2. Germline V gives CDR1 SGHTA, CDR2 FQGNSA. The J segment lost 4 bases and the V segment lost 1 base, leaving 6 bases of the junction unmatched. CDR3 length equals 16 residues. DNA of the CDR3: TGTGCCAGCAGCTTAGGTCTTAGCGGGAGGCCAGAGACCCAGTACTTC. This encodes CASSLGLSGRPETQYF.

Here the CDR3 DNA reads TGTGCCAGCAGCTTAAACCCCCCAAGGTCCACAGGGCACGGGGAGCTGTTTTTT. This codes for CASSLNPPRSTGHGELFF. The chain has TRBV7-3 and TRBJ2-2; D perhaps matches TRBD1 (6 bases). The CDR3 totals 18 residues. The ends were cut back, 1 base at V and 7 bases at J, with 22 bases in the middle. Germline CDR1 SGHTA, CDR2 FQGTGA.

A few counts support this clone. The chain has TRBV12-2 and TRBJ2-7; the D call of TRBD1 is as the table states it, not checked on the DNA. TRBV12-2 corresponds to a pseudogene. There are 18 residues in the CDR3. The CDR3 here is CASRLEDELRQGSYEQYF. The CDR3 region has the DNA TGTGCAAGTCGCTTAGAAGACGAATTGAGGCAGGGATCCTACGAGCAGTACTTC.

The gene calls are TRBV6-5 and TRBJ2-5; 12 nucleotides match TRBD2. Germline values: CDR1 MNHEY, CDR2 SVGAGI. The CDR3 is 16 residues long. Trimming took 2 bases from V and 4 from J; bases not matched to a gene: 5. This CDR3 reads CASSYKSSGGGETQYF. The CDR3 DNA is TGTGCCAGCAGTTACAAGTCTAGCGGGGGGGGAGAGACCCAGTACTTC.

J is TRBJ1-1 and V is TRBV30, with D uncertain. In germline, CDR1 is GTSNPN, CDR2 SVGIG (reference sequence). The V and J ends lost 1 base and 1 base respectively, with 7 bases between them. The CDR3 consists of 13 residues. CDR3 in amino acids: CAWSGDQNTEAFF. Here the CDR3 DNA reads TGTGCCTGGAGTGGAGATCAGAACACTGAAGCTTTCTTT.

This chain links TRBV30 with TRBJ1-1, with 7 nucleotides matching TRBD1. Trimming took 6 bases from V and 4 from J; bases not matched to a gene: 11. This CDR3 is built from 14 residues. Per the germline V gene, CDR1 is GTSNPN and CDR2 is SVGIG (reference sequence). The CDR3 DNA follows: TGTGCCTGTTGGGTAGGGGGCGCGGGCACTGAAGCTTTCTTT. Amino acids: CACWVGGAGTEAFF.

The V gene is TRBV19, the J gene TRBJ2-3; D not resolved. V gave up 6 bases and J gave up 2 bases, with 6 bases separating them. Germline CDR1 is LNHDA and CDR2 is SQIVND (reference sequence). The CDR3 sequence is 12 residues long. CDR3 protein: CASRSFTDTQYF. The CDR3, as DNA: TGTGCCAGTAGATCCTTCACAGATACGCAGTATTTT. Using reference TRBV19 and TRBJ2-3 for the parts outside the CDR3, the full variable domain is DGGITQSPKYLFRKEGQNVTLSCEQNLNHDAMYWYRQDPGQGLRLIYYSQIVNDFQKGDIAEGYSVSREKKESFPLTVTSAQKNPTAFYLCASRSFTDTQYFGPGTRLTVL.

This chain links TRBV6-1 with TRBJ2-3, with 7 bases fitting TRBD1. Per germline, CDR1 MNHNS and CDR2 SASEGT. The length of the CDR3 is 14 residues. CDR3 residues: CASRRGQDTDTQYF. The CDR3 bases are TGTGCTTCACGAAGGGGGCAGGACACAGATACGCAGTATTTT.

The chain recombines TRBV15 with TRBJ1-2; D may be TRBD1 (5 bases). There are 17 residues in the CDR3. The V gene's germline CDR1 is LNHNV and CDR2 YYDKDF (reference sequence). V lost 0 bases to trimming and J lost 6 bases, with 20 bases between them. CDR3 coding DNA: TGTGCCACCAGCAGAGATCTAGAAGGCGGAGGGGCAAATGGCTACACCTTC. Amino acid sequence: CATSRDLEGGGANGYTF.

The chain is built from TRBV4-2 and TRBJ1-1; D is unresolved. The CDR3 has 14 amino acids. V was clipped by 1 base and J by 2 bases, with 8 bases between them. Germline CDR1 is LGHNA and CDR2 is YNFKEQ. The CDR3 reads CASSQVRENTEAFF. The CDR3 DNA sequence: TGTGCCAGCAGCCAAGTCCGGGAAAACACTGAAGCTTTCTTT.

The CDR3 reads CASSPTGVGNTIYF. The DNA of the CDR3 is TGTGCCAGCAGCCCCACAGGGGTCGGAAACACCATATATTTT. This chain connects TRBV28 to TRBJ1-3, with 7 bases lining up with TRBD1. The germline CDR1 and CDR2 sequences are MDHEN and SYDVKM. There are 14 residues in the CDR3. J gave up 4 bases and V 6 bases, and 6 bases lay outside the gene matches.

CDR3 bases: TGTGCCAGTATATCCCCAGGGGGCTTCGATGAGCAGTTCTTC. Translation gives CASISPGGFDEQFF. V and J are TRBV19 and TRBJ2-1; 8 nucleotides align to TRBD1. CDR1 is LNHDA and CDR2 is SQIVND in the germline V gene (reference sequence). This CDR3 is 14 amino acids long. The V gene end was trimmed by 7 bases and the J gene end by 8 bases; junction bases not matched to a gene: 10.

A few counts support this clone. V and J are TRBV2 and TRBJ1-5; D unclear. The CDR3 extends over 13 amino acids. Trimming stripped 6 bases from V and 0 bases from J, with 6 bases between. Germline lookup yields CDR1 SNHLY and CDR2 FYNNEI. The CDR3 nucleotides read TGTGCCAGCAGCTTTTATAGCAATCAGCCCCAGCATTTT. Translation: CASSFYSNQPQHF.

CDR3 sequence: CASTSDRAAGYGYTF. Written as DNA, the CDR3 is TGTGCCAGTACCTCCGACAGGGCCGCCGGCTATGGCTACACCTTC. V is TRBV19 and J is TRBJ1-2; 7 bases map to TRBD1. V gave up 7 bases and J gave up 4 bases; unmatched junction bases: 12. This CDR3 is built from 15 residues. CDR1 and CDR2 from the germline V gene are LNHDA and SQIVND (reference sequence).

CDR3 sequence: CASSSNPGQGAYGYTF. The CDR3, as DNA: TGTGCCAGCTCATCAAACCCGGGACAGGGGGCATATGGCTACACCTTC. The V and J genes are TRBV18 and TRBJ1-2; 12 nucleotides align to TRBD1. J gave up 5 bases and V 5 bases, and 9 bases lay outside the gene matches. The CDR3 spans 16 residues. Germline assignment: CDR1 KGHSH and CDR2 LQKENI.

The chain recombines TRBV28 with TRBJ1-1, with 7 positions matching TRBD1. The length of the CDR3 is 18 residues. The germline V gene encodes CDR1 MDHEN and CDR2 SYDVKM. After removal of 2 bases from V and 1 base from J, the junction contained 13 bases not matched to a gene. The CDR3 loop reads CASSLEGARSGGNTEAFF. CDR3 DNA: TGTGCCAGCAGTTTAGAGGGGGCGCGGTCCGGGGGGAACACTGAAGCTTTCTTT.

The rearrangement uses TRBV11-2 and TRBJ1-2; a possible D gene is TRBD1 (5 bases). Germline assignment: CDR1 SGHAT and CDR2 FQNNGV. The ends were cut back, 1 base at V and 7 bases at J, with 25 bases in the middle. CDR3 length: 18 amino acids. The CDR3 nucleotides are TGTGCCAGCAGCTTAGTGGGTTCGGGGGTTCCTAAAAGTCCTGGCTACACCTTC. Residues: CASSLVGSGVPKSPGYTF. The complete variable domain, with remaining parts taken from reference TRBV11-2 and TRBJ1-2, reads EAGVAQSPRYKIIEKRQSVAFWCNPISGHATLYWYQQILGQGPKLLIQFQNNGVVDDSQLPKDRFSAERLKGVDSTLKIQPAKLEDSAVYLCASSLVGSGVPKSPGYTFGSGTRLTVV.

The V call is TRBV11-2, the J call TRBJ1-2; D unclear. V lost 5 bases, J lost 3 bases, and 7 bases lay in between. From germline, CDR1 is SGHAT and CDR2 FQNNGV. This CDR3 has 12 amino acids. CDR3 nucleotides: TGTGCCAGCAGCCACCGGGACTATGGCTACACCTTC. Amino acid sequence: CASSHRDYGYTF. The full variable domain, its missing parts supplied by reference TRBV11-2 and TRBJ1-2, is EAGVAQSPRYKIIEKRQSVAFWCNPISGHATLYWYQQILGQGPKLLIQFQNNGVVDDSQLPKDRFSAERLKGVDSTLKIQPAKLEDSAVYLCASSHRDYGYTFGSGTRLTVV.